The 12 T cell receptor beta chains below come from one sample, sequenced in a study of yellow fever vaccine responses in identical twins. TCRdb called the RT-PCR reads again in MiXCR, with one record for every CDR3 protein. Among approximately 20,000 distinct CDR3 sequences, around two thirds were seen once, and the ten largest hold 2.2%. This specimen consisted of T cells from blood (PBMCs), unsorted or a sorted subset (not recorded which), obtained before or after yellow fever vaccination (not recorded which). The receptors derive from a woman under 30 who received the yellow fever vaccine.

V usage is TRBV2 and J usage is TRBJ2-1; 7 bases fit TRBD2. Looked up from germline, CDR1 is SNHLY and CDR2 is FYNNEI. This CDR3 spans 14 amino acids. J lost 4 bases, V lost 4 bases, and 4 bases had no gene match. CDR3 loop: CASSASGTYNEQFF. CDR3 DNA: TGTGCCAGCAGTGCCAGCGGGACTTACAATGAGCAGTTCTTC.

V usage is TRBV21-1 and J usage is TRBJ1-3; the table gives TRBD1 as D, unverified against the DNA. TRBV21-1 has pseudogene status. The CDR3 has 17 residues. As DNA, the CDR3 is TGTGCCAGCAGCGAAGGGACAGGGGACGTCGACGGAAACACCATATATTTT. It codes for CASSEGTGDVDGNTIYF.

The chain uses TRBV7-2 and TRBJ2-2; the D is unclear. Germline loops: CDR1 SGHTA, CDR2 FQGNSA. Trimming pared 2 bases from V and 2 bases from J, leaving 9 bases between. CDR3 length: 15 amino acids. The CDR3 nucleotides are TGTGCCAGCAGCTTAAAATTGAGTAACACCGGGGAGCTGTTTTTT. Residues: CASSLKLSNTGELFF.

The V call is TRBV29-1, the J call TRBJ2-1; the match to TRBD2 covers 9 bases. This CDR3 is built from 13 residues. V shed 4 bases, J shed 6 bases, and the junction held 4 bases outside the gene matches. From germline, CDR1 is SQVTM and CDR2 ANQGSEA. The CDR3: CSVGGLATNEQFF. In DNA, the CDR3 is TGCAGCGTTGGGGGACTAGCAACCAATGAGCAGTTCTTC.

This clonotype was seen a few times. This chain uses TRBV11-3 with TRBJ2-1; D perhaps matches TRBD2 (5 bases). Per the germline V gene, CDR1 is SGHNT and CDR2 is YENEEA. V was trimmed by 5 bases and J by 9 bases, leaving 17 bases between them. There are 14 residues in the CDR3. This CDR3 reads CASSLHRDLLEQFF. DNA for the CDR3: TGTGCCAGCAGCCTCCACCGGGATTTACTTGAGCAGTTCTTC. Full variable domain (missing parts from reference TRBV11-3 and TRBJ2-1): EAGVVQSPRYKIIEKKQPVAFWCNPISGHNTLYWYLQNLGQGPELLIRYENEEAVDDSQLPKDRFSAERLKGVDSTLKIQPAELGDSAVYLCASSLHRDLLEQFFGPGTRLTVL.

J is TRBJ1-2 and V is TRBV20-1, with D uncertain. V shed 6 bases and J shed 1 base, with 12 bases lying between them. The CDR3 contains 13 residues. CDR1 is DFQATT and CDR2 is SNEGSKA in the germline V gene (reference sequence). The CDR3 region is CSAINTINYGYTF. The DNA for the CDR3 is TGCAGTGCGATAAACACCATTAACTATGGCTACACCTTC.

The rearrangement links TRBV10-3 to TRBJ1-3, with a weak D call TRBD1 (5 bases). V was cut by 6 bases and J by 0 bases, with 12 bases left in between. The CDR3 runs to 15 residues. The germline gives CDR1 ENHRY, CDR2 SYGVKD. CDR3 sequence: CAISSQTVSGNTIYF. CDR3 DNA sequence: TGTGCCATCAGCAGCCAGACAGTCTCTGGAAACACCATATATTTT.

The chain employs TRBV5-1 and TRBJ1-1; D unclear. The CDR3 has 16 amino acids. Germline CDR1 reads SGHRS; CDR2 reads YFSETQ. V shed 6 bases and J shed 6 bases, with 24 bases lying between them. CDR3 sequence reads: CASKPVWGRGIPEAFF. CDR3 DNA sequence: TGCGCCAGCAAACCTGTTTGGGGTCGGGGTATCCCTGAAGCTTTCTTT.

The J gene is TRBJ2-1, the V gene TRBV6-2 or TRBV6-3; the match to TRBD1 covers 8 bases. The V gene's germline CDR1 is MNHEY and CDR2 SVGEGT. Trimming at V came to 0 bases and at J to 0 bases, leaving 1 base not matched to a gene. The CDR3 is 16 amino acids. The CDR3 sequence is CASSYSGTGSYNEQFF. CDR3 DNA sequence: TGTGCCAGCAGTTACTCGGGGACAGGCTCCTACAATGAGCAGTTCTTC.

The CDR3 spells CASSLGLAGGPNEQFF. In nucleotides, the CDR3 is TGTGCCAGCAGCTTGGGGCTAGCGGGGGGGCCTAATGAGCAGTTCTTC. The chain employs TRBV5-5 and TRBJ2-1; 12 bases match TRBD2. The germline gives CDR1 SGHKS, CDR2 YYEKEE (reference sequence). V was pared by 0 bases and J by 7 bases, with 5 bases of the junction left unmatched. The CDR3 totals 16 residues.

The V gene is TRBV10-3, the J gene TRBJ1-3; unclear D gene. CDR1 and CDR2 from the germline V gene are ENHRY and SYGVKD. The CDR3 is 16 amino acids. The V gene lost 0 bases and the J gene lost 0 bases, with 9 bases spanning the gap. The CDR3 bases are TGTGCCATCAGTGAGTCGGGGTCCTCCTCTGGAAACACCATATATTTT. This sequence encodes CAISESGSSSGNTIYF.

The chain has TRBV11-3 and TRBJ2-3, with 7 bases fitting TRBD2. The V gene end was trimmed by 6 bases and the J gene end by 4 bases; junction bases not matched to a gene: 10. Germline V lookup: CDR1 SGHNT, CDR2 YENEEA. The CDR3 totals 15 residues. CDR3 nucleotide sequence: TGTGCCAGCAGACCCAGTCAGCGGGACGCAGATACGCAGTATTTT. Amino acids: CASRPSQRDADTQYF.